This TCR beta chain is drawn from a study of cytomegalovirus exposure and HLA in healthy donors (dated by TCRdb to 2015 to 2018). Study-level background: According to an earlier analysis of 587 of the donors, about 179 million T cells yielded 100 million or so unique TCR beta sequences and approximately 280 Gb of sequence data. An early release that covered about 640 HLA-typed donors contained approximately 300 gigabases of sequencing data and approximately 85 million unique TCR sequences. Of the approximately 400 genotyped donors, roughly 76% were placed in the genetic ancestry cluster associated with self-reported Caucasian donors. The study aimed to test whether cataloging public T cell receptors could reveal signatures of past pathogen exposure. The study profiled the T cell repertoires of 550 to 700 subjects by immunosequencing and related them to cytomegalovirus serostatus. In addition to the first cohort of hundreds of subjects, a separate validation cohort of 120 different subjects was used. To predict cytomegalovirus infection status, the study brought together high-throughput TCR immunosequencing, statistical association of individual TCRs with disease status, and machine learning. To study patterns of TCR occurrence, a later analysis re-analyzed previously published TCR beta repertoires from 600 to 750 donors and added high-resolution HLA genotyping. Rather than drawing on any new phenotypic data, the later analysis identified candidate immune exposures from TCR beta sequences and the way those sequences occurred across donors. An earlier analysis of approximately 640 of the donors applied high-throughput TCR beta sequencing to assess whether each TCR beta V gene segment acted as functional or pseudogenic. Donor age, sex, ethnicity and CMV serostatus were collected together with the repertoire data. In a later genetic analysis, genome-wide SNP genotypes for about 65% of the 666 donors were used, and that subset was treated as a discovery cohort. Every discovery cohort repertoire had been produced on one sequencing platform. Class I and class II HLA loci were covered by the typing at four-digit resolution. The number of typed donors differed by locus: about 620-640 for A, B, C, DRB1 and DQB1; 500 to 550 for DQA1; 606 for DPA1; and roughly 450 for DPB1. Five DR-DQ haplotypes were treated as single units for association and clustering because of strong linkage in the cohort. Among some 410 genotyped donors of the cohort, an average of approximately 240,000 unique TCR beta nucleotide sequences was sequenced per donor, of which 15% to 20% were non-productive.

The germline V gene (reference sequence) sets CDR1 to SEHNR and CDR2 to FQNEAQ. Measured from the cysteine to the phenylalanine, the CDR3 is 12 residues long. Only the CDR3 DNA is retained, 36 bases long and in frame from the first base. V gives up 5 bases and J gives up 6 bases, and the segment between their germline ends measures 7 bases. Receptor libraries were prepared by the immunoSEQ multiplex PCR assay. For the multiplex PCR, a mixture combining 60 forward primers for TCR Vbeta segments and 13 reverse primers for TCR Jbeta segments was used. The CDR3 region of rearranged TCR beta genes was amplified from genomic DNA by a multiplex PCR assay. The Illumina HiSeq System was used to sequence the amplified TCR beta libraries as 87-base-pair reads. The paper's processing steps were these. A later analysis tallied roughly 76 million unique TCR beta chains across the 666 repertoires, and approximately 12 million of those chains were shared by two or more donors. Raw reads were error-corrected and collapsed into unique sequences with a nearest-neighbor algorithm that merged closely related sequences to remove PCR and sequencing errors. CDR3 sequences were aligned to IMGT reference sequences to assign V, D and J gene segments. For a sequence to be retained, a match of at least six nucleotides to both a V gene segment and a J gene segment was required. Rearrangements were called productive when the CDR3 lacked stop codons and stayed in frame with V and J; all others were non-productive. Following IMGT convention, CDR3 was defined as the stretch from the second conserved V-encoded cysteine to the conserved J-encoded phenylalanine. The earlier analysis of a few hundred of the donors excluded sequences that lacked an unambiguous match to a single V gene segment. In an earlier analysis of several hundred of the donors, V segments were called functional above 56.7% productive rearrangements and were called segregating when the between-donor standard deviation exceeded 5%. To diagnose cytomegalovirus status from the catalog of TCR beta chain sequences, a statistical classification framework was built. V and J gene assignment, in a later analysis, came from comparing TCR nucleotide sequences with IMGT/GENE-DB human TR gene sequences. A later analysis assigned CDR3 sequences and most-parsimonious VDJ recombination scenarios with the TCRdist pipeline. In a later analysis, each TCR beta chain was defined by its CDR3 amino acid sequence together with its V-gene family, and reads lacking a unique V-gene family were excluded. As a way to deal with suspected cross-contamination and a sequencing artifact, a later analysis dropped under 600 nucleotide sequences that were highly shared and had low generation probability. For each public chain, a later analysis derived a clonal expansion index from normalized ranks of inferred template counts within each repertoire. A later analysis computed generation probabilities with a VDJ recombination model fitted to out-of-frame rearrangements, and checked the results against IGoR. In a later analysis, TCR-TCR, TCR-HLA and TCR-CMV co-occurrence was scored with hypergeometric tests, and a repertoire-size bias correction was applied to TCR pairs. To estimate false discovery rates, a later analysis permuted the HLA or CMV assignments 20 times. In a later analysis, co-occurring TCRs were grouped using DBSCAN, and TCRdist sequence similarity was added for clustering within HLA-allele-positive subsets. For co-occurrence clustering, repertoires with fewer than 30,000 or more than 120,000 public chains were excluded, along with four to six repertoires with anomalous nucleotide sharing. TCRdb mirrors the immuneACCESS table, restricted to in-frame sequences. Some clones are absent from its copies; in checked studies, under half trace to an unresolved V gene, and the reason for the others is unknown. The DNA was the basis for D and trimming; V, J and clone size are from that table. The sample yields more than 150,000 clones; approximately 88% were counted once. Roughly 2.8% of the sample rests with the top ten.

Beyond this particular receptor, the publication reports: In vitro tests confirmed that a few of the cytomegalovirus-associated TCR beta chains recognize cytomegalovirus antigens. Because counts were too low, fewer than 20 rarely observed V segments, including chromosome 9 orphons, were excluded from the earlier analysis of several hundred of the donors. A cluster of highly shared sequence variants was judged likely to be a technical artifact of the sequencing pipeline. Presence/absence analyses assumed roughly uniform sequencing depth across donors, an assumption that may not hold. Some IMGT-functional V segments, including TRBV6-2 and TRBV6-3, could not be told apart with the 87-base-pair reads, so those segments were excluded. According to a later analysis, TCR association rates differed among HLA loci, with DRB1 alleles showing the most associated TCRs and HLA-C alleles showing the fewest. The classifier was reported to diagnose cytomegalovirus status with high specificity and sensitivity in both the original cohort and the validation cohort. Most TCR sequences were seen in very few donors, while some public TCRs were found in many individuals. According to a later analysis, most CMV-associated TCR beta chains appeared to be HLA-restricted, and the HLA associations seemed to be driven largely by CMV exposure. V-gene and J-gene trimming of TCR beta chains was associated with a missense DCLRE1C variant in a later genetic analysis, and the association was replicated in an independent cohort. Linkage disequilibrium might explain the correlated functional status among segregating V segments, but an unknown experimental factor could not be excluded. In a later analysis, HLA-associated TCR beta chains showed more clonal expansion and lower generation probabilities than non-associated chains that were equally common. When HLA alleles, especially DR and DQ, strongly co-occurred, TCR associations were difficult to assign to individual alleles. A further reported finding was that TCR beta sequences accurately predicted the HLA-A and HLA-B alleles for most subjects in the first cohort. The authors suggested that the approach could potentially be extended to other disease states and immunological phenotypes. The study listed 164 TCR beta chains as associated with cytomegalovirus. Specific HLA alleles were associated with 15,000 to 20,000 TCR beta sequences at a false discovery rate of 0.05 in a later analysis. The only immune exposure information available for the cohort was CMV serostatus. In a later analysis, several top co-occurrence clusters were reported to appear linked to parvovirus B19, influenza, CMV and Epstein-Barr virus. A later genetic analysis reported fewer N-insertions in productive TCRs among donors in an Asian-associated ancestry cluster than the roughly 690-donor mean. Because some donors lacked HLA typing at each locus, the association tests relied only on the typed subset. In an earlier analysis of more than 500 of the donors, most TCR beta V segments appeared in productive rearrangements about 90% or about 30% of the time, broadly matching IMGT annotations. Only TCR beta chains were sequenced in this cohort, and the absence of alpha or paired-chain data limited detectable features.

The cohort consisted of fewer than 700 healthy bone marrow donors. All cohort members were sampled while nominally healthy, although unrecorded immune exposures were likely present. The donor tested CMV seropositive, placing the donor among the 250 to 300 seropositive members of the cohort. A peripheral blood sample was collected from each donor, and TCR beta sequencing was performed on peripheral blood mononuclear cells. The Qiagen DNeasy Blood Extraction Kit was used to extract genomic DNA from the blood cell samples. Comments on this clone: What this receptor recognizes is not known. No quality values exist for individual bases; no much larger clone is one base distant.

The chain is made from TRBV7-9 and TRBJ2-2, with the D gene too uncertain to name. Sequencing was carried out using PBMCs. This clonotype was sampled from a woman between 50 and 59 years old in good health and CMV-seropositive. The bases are TGTGCCAGCAGCGAAGAGGCCGGGGAGCTGTTTTTT. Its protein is CASSEEAGELFF.